Listed here are 7 T cell receptor beta chains from one sample, sequenced in a study of control samples from healthy donors and cancer patients. Data came from immunoSEQ multiplex PCR; TCRdb stores just in-frame clones and leaves some out. Among 9,500 to 15,000 clones, approximately 90% were seen once, and the ten largest hold 2.8%. Sequenced material: formalin-fixed, paraffin-embedded tissue. The receptor set was obtained from a male donor with melanoma.

This clone was seen a handful of times. This chain links TRBV19 with TRBJ1-3; the D is unclear. Germline V gives CDR1 LNHDA, CDR2 SQIVND (reference sequence). This CDR3 spans 15 amino acids. The V end lost 11 bases, the J end lost 0 bases, and 17 bases lay between the germline ends. CDR3 DNA sequence: TGTGCCGCATTGGGTTGGAACAACTCTGGAAACACCATATATTTT. Its protein product is CAALGWNNSGNTIYF.

The chain carries TRBV3-1 (or the pseudogene TRBV3-2) and TRBJ1-2; the D gene is possibly TRBD1 (5 bases). This CDR3 comprises 15 residues. Trimming took 4 bases from V and 3 from J, leaving 15 bases between them. Germline V gives CDR1 LGHDT, CDR2 YNNKEL (reference sequence). The CDR3 region has the DNA TGTGCCAGCAGCCCCAACAGGCCCTTGGACTATGGCTACACCTTC. It encodes CASSPNRPLDYGYTF.

The genes are TRBV14 and TRBJ2-7; 8 bases are a match to TRBD1. The junction had 13 bases not matched to a gene; V was cut back by 4 bases and J by 5 bases. The CDR3 runs 16 residues. Germline loops: CDR1 SGHDN, CDR2 FVKESK. The DNA of the CDR3 is TGTGCCAGCAGCCCCGATTGGGACAGGTACGCCGACGAGCAGTACTTC. Residues: CASSPDWDRYADEQYF.

This clone appeared once. Other DNA sequences of this sample code for an identical CDR3. The J gene is TRBJ2-5, the V gene TRBV11-2; D may be TRBD2 (5 bases). The germline V gene has CDR1 SGHAT and CDR2 FQNNGV. V was pared by 1 base and J by 5 bases, with 14 bases between. The CDR3 covers 15 residues. Here the CDR3 DNA reads TGTGCCAGCAGCTTAGTCCGGGGTTGGTGGGAGACCCAGTACTTC. Translated, it gives CASSLVRGWWETQYF.

The gene calls are TRBV12-3 or TRBV12-4 and TRBJ2-1; D is unresolved. The ends were cut back, 2 bases at V and 4 bases at J, with 6 bases in the middle. The CDR3 consists of 13 residues. The CDR3: CASSLMGYNEQFF. As DNA, the CDR3 is TGTGCCAGCAGTTTAATGGGATACAATGAGCAGTTCTTC.

This chain links TRBV18 with TRBJ1-2, with no clear D. Germline lookup yields CDR1 KGHSH and CDR2 LQKENI. This CDR3 has 14 residues. The ends were cut back, 2 bases at V and 5 bases at J, with 12 bases in the middle. This CDR3 reads CASSPAAAEYGYTF. The CDR3 bases are TGTGCCAGCTCACCAGCAGCGGCGGAGTATGGCTACACCTTC.

The CDR3: CATSDADSTYTDTQYF. In DNA form, the CDR3 reads TGTGCCACCAGTGACGCGGACAGCACTTACACAGATACGCAGTATTTT. This chain joins TRBV24-1 and TRBJ2-3; possible D gene TRBD1, 6 bases. This CDR3 spans 16 amino acids. Per the germline V gene, CDR1 is KGHDR and CDR2 is SFDVKD. The V gene lost 4 bases and the J gene lost 2 bases, with 15 bases spanning the gap.